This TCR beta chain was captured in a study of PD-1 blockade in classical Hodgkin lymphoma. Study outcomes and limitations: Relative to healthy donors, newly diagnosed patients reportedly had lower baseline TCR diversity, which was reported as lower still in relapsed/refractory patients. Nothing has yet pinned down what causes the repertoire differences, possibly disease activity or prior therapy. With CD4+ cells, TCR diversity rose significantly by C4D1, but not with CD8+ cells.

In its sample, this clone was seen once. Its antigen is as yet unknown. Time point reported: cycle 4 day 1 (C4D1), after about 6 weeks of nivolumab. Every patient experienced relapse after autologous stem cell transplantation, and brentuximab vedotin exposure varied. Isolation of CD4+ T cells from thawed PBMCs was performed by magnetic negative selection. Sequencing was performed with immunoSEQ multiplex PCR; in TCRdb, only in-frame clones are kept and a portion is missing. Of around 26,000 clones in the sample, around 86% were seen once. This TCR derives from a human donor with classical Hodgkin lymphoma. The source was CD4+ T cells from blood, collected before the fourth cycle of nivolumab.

The CDR3 region is CAWSGLGEADTQYF. CDR3 DNA sequence: TGTGCCTGGAGTGGACTAGGTGAAGCAGATACGCAGTATTTT. The rearrangement links TRBV30 to TRBJ2-3; a possible D gene is TRBD2 (6 bases). Trimming pared 1 base from V and 4 bases from J, leaving 12 bases between. In germline, CDR1 is GTSNPN, CDR2 SVGIG (reference sequence). This CDR3 is built from 14 residues.